This TCR beta chain was recovered during a study of graft-versus-host responses after intestinal transplantation. About the study: Recipients uniformly received anti-thymocyte globulin induction, followed by tacrolimus and steroids for approximately 3 years.

TCRdb keeps only in-frame clones here, not all; method: immunoSEQ multiplex PCR. Of 85,000 to 90,000 clones listed, roughly four fifths are singletons. General study findings and limits: GvH clones were identified in recipient marrow, with some first appearing in ileum or blood.

CDR3 length: 18 amino acids. Trimming shortened V by 1 base and J by 0 bases, and 14 bases separated the two germline ends. Comment on this clone: What it recognizes is unknown.

Sequences were derived from unstimulated CD8+ T cells sorted from spleen or lymph node cells, sampled before intestinal transplant. The source of this sequence is a human donor who received an intestinal transplant. This chain links TRBV5-3 with TRBJ2-6; D is possibly TRBD2 (5 bases). TRBV5-3 is recorded as an ORF, its role being uncertain. CDR3 amino acids: CARSLRGISISGANVLTF. The CDR3 nucleotides are TGTGCCAGAAGCTTGAGAGGGATCAGCATCTCTGGGGCCAACGTCCTGACTTTC.